This T cell receptor (beta chain) was recovered during a study of glioma-infiltrating T cells after dendritic cell vaccination. General observations from the study: Only a small number of patients had complete blood and tumor samples.

V was trimmed by 6 bases and J by 7 bases, leaving 16 bases between them. The length of the CDR3 is 15 residues. CDR1 is MNHEY and CDR2 is SMNVEV in the germline V gene (reference sequence). The protocol was immunoSEQ multiplex PCR, while the TCRdb copy is restricted to in-frame clones and leaves out a portion. Of about 92,000 clones listed, about nine tenths are singletons. This clone occurred once. Its antigen remains unknown. The receptor was derived from a human donor with glioblastoma. The sequences come from blood, collected before dendritic cell vaccination. This chain joins TRBV27 and TRBJ1-6; D might be TRBD1 (6 bases). The CDR3 loop is CASSPYRDTNSPLHF. CDR3 DNA: TGTGCCAGCAGCCCTTACCGGGACACCAATTCACCCCTCCACTTT.